Here is one T cell receptor (beta chain) with its context. Clones were sequenced by immunoSEQ multiplex PCR, and TCRdb holds only the in-frame ones, with some missing. The table shows 150,000 to 200,000 clones, with 86% occurring only once. The CDR3 length is 15 residues. Germline loops: CDR1 LGHNA, CDR2 YNFKEQ. Deletions cut 0 bases from V and 4 bases from J, with 12 bases between. These data are taken from a study of blood T cell repertoires in COVID-19. About the research overall: In each case, the material was cDNA or gDNA derived from T cells, B-cell-depleted T cells, or PBMCs.

The sequence came from a man aged 70-80 years with acute or convalescent COVID-19. Sequenced input: peripheral blood. The chain employs TRBV4-2 and TRBJ2-5; TRBD1 might be the D (5 bases). The CDR3: CASSQDPGLVETQYF. The CDR3 DNA follows: TGTGCCAGCAGCCAAGATCCAGGGTTAGTAGAGACCCAGTACTTC.